These 24 T cell receptor beta chains were all obtained from the same sample, sequenced in a study of T cells in Graves' hyperthyroidism and ophthalmopathy. RNA transcripts yielded amplified TCR beta CDR3 regions. First-round RT-PCR of the TCR CDR3 relied on the HTBI primer set. MiXCR, applied by TCRdb to the multiplex PCR reads, yields one record per CDR3 protein. The sample contains about 400,000 distinct CDR3 sequences, 15% to 18% of which appear only once. Sequencing was carried out using blood. Receptor source: a young woman with Graves' hyperthyroidism that later progressed to Graves' ophthalmopathy.

The chain joins TRBV27 to TRBJ2-2; 14 bases are shared with TRBD2. The junction had 5 bases not matched to a gene; V was cut back by 3 bases and J by 2 bases. Germline CDR1 is MNHEY and CDR2 is SMNVEV (reference sequence). The CDR3 runs to 18 residues. CDR3 bases: TGTGCCAGCAGTTTGGGACTAGCGGGAGATGGTAACACCGGGGAGCTGTTTTTT. Translated: CASSLGLAGDGNTGELFF.

Ten or more counts support this clonotype. The chain has TRBV7-8 and TRBJ1-2, with a possible D match to TRBD1 (5 bases). Trimming took 8 bases from V and 4 from J, leaving 20 bases between them. Germline V gives CDR1 SGHVS, CDR2 FQNEAQ. The length of the CDR3 is 15 residues. This CDR3 is CASGEGRSDSYGYTF. CDR3 nucleotide sequence: TGTGCCAGCGGGGAGGGCAGATCCGACAGCTATGGCTACACCTTC.

This clonotype occurred many times. The V gene is TRBV2, the J gene TRBJ2-1; 9 nucleotides match TRBD2. The V and J ends lost 7 bases and 6 bases, in that order; junction bases with no gene match: 10. The CDR3 is made up of 15 amino acids. CDR1 and CDR2 (germline): SNHLY, FYNNEI. CDR3: CASTELSGSLNEQFF. The CDR3 nucleotides are TGTGCCAGCACCGAACTTAGCGGGAGTCTCAATGAGCAGTTCTTC.

This clonotype has ten or more counts. This chain connects TRBV28 to TRBJ2-5; tentative D call: TRBD2 (5 bases). The CDR3 loop spans 13 amino acids. The germline V gene encodes CDR1 MDHEN and CDR2 SYDVKM. Trimming took off 6 bases at V and 5 bases at J, with 13 bases between the two ends. CDR3 in amino acids: CASSYTRRETQYF. CDR3 in DNA: TGTGCCAGCAGCTATACAAGGAGGGAGACCCAGTACTTC. Complete variable domain (other parts from reference TRBV28 and TRBJ2-5): DVKVTQSSRYLVKRTGEKVFLECVQDMDHENMFWYRQDPGLGLRLIYFSYDVKMKEKGDIPEGYSVSREKKERFSLILESASTNQTSMYLCASSYTRRETQYFGPGTRLLVL.

In this sample, this clonotype turned up many times. V is TRBV7-9 and J is TRBJ2-7, with TRBD1 as a possible D gene (7 bases). Trimming stripped 8 bases from V and 6 bases from J, with 20 bases between. CDR1 and CDR2 (germline): SEHNR, FQNEAQ (reference sequence). There are 14 residues in the CDR3. Here the CDR3 DNA reads TGTGCCAGCGGTCCGCCAGGGGGGCCCCGCGAGCAGTACTTC. Translating it yields CASGPPGGPREQYF.

This clonotype was recorded at least ten times. The chain has TRBV28 and TRBJ1-1; 10 positions match TRBD1. The V gene end was trimmed by 2 bases and the J gene end by 0 bases; junction bases not matched to a gene: 3. The CDR3 extends over 16 amino acids. CDR1 is MDHEN, CDR2 SYDVKM, per germline. CDR3 in DNA: TGTGCCAGCAGTTTACTGGGACAGGGGATGAACACTGAAGCTTTCTTT. Translated: CASSLLGQGMNTEAFF.

This clonotype was seen repeatedly, ten times or more. V gene TRBV19 combines with J gene TRBJ2-1, with TRBD2 matching over 13 bases. The CDR3 covers 16 residues. Trimming removed 10 bases from V and 0 bases from J; junction bases left unmatched: 6. The germline CDR1 and CDR2 sequences are LNHDA and SQIVND (reference sequence). CDR3: CATRTSGSSSYNEQFF. The CDR3 nucleotides read TGTGCCACAAGGACTAGCGGGAGCAGCTCCTACAATGAGCAGTTCTTC.

This clonotype was recorded many times. The chain couples TRBV11-2 to TRBJ1-2; 7 positions match TRBD1. V lost 0 bases to trimming and J lost 6 bases; unmatched junction nucleotides: 7. The CDR3 runs 15 residues. Germline CDR1 is SGHAT and CDR2 is FQNNGV. CDR3 in DNA: TGTGCCAGCAGCTTAGACACACAGGGGTTGAATGGCTACACCTTC. This sequence encodes CASSLDTQGLNGYTF.

This chain links TRBV7-9 with TRBJ1-4; no definite D call. The ends were cut back, 2 bases at V and 6 bases at J, with 10 bases in the middle. From germline, CDR1 is SEHNR and CDR2 FQNEAQ (reference sequence). The CDR3 consists of 14 residues. In DNA form, the CDR3 reads TGTGCCAGCAGCTTAAGAGGGTCTGATGAAAAACTGTTTTTT. Translation: CASSLRGSDEKLFF.

Concerning this clonotype itself: Mismatch with germline at one junction end may stem from a read error. The chain carries TRBV18 and TRBJ2-5; 7 positions agree with TRBD2. Germline CDR1 is KGHSH and CDR2 is LQKENI. The CDR3 is made up of 13 amino acids. The CDR3 DNA reads TGTGCCGGCTCACCCGGGGGGCAAGAGACCCAGTACTTC. It specifies CAGSPGGQETQYF.

Only a few counts were recorded for this clonotype. V and J are TRBV4-1 and TRBJ1-2; D remains unclear. CDR1 is MGHRA, CDR2 YSYEKL, per germline. V dropped 2 bases and J dropped 0 bases, with 13 bases sitting between them. This CDR3 has 16 amino acids. CDR3 residues: CASSQLGPPTNYGYTF. CDR3 sequence (DNA): TGCGCCAGCAGCCAATTGGGTCCTCCTACTAACTATGGCTACACCTTC.

The chain couples TRBV12-3 or TRBV12-4 to TRBJ2-5; 7 nucleotides line up with TRBD2. J gave up 1 base and V 6 bases, and 11 bases lay outside the gene matches. The CDR3 is 16 residues long. CDR3 residues: CASRGGASGPQETQYF. CDR3 nucleotides: TGTGCCAGCAGGGGTGGGGCTAGCGGACCCCAAGAGACCCAGTACTTC.

A remark on this clonotype: One junction end disagrees with the germline gene, perhaps due to a read error. The chain combines TRBV27 with TRBJ2-5; either TRBD1 or TRBD2 may supply D (5 bases each). Germline loops: CDR1 MNHEY, CDR2 SMNVEV (reference sequence). This CDR3 is 15 amino acids long. CDR3 coding DNA: TGTGCCGGCAGCCCTAGTGGGACGACCTCGGCGGCCCAGTACTTC. Its translation: CAGSPSGTTSAAQYF.

This clonotype came up many times. V is TRBV12-3 or TRBV12-4 and J is TRBJ2-1; D remains ambiguous. The CDR3 runs 12 residues. The V end was cut by 3 bases, the J end by 7 bases, with 7 bases between. The chain's CDR3 is CASSFKGNEQFF. CDR3 DNA: TGTGCCAGCAGTTTTAAGGGAAATGAGCAGTTCTTC.

This sequence joins TRBV30 and TRBJ1-5, with 9 bases aligning to TRBD1. Germline CDR1 is GTSNPN and CDR2 is SVGIG (reference sequence). V trimming: 2 bases; J trimming: 4 bases; junction bases outside the gene matches: 6. This CDR3 has 15 residues. CDR3 region: CAWSTGQGANQPQHF. CDR3 nucleotides: TGTGCCTGGAGTACGGGACAGGGAGCAAATCAGCCCCAGCATTTT.

This clonotype has a count of ten or more. CDR3 nucleotides: TGTGCCAGCAGCAACTCGGGGGGGGGACTAGCGGGAGGGCCCGCAGATACGCAGTATTTT. As protein: CASSNSGGGLAGGPADTQYF. V usage is TRBV11-2 and J usage is TRBJ2-3; TRBD2 agrees at 16 bases. The CDR3 sequence is 20 residues long. Germline V gives CDR1 SGHAT, CDR2 FQNNGV. Trimming took 5 bases from V and 4 from J; bases not matched to a gene: 15.

This clonotype was found many times. J is TRBJ2-1 and V is TRBV5-1; D unclear. Trimming shortened V by 6 bases and J by 7 bases, and 14 bases separated the two germline ends. Germline assignment: CDR1 SGHRS and CDR2 YFSETQ. This CDR3 has 13 amino acids. In nucleotides, the CDR3 is TGCGCCAGCAAGCATAGGGAAGGTAATGAGCAGTTCTTC. Its translation is CASKHREGNEQFF.

Turning to this clonotype: Given a much more abundant clone one base away, this may be a read error. The chain has TRBV6-1 and TRBJ1-6; TRBD1 is a possible D gene (6 bases). The germline CDR1 and CDR2 sequences are MNHNS and SASEGT. This CDR3 has 14 residues. Written as DNA, the CDR3 is TGTGCCGGCAGTGACAGGCCCGCCTATTCACCCCTCCACTTT. It is translated as CAGSDRPAYSPLHF.

This clonotype was detected many times. The rearrangement links TRBV28 to TRBJ2-5; 10 bases line up with TRBD2. V was pared by 0 bases and J by 6 bases, with 10 bases of the junction left unmatched. The germline CDR1 and CDR2 sequences are MDHEN and SYDVKM. The CDR3 loop spans 17 amino acids. The DNA for the CDR3 is TGTGCCAGCAGTTTATGGTCGGCTAGCGGGAGTAGGAAGACCCAGTACTTC. It specifies CASSLWSASGSRKTQYF.

V gene TRBV30 combines with J gene TRBJ2-2; 11 bases agree with TRBD2. V lost 0 bases to trimming and J lost 5 bases; unmatched junction nucleotides: 8. Germline CDR1 and CDR2: GTSNPN and SVGIG (reference sequence). The CDR3 extends over 17 amino acids. CDR3 protein: CAWSVIAGGPGTGELFF. CDR3 bases: TGTGCCTGGAGTGTTATAGCGGGAGGGCCCGGAACCGGGGAGCTGTTTTTT.

In its sample, this clonotype was seen many times. This chain links TRBV7-8 with TRBJ2-2; 9 bases are shared with TRBD1. The CDR3 is made up of 17 amino acids. V shed 1 base and J 6 bases; nucleotides not matched to a gene: 9. Germline V gives CDR1 SGHVS, CDR2 FQNEAQ. The CDR3 DNA sequence: TGTGCCAGCAGCTTAGGACTCGTAACAGGGGGCCCCGGGGAGCTGTTTTTT. This translates into CASSLGLVTGGPGELFF.

The V and J genes are TRBV4-1 and TRBJ2-5; D might be TRBD1 (5 bases). The length of the CDR3 is 16 residues. V was trimmed by 2 bases and J by 5 bases, leaving 18 bases between them. Germline V gives CDR1 MGHRA, CDR2 YSYEKL. CDR3 DNA: TGCGCCAGCAGCCAATGGGCAGGGATTGAGTTCGAGACCCAGTACTTC. The encoded protein is CASSQWAGIEFETQYF.

The chain recombines TRBV5-1 with TRBJ2-5, with D possibly TRBD1 on 6 matching bases. There are 14 residues in the CDR3. The V and J ends lost 7 bases and 3 bases respectively, with 16 bases between them. Germline V lookup: CDR1 SGHRS, CDR2 YFSETQ. The CDR3 DNA follows: TGCGCCAGCCGGCAGGGCAGGGGTAAAGAGACCCAGTACTTC. Translating it yields CASRQGRGKETQYF. The variable domain in full, completed from reference TRBV5-1 and TRBJ2-5, reads KAGVTQTPRYLIKTRGQQVTLSCSPISGHRSVSWYQQTPGQGLQFLFEYFSETQRNKGNFPGRFSGRQFSNSRSEMNVSTLELGDSALYLCASRQGRGKETQYFGPGTRLLVL.

This clonotype was counted at least ten times. The chain combines TRBV13 with TRBJ2-3; 8 bases fit TRBD2. CDR3 length equals 15 residues. The germline V gene encodes CDR1 PRHDT and CDR2 FYEKMQ (reference sequence). V dropped 2 bases and J dropped 3; count of bases not matched to a gene: 4. CDR3 residues: CASSLRRGGTDTQYF. CDR3 nucleotide sequence: TGTGCCAGCAGCTTACGTCGGGGGGGTACAGATACGCAGTATTTT. Full variable domain (rest looked up from reference TRBV13 and TRBJ2-3): AAGVIQSPRHLIKEKRETATLKCYPIPRHDTVYWYQQGPGQDPQFLISFYEKMQSDKGSIPDRFSAQQFSDYHSELNMSSLELGDSALYFCASSLRRGGTDTQYFGPGTRLTVL.